Shown below are 12 T cell receptor beta chains from a single sample sequenced in a study of T cells after posttransplantation cyclophosphamide. The naive gate required viable CD3+CD4+ or CD3+CD8+ cells with CCR7+CD45RA+CD45RO-CD95-CD27+CD28+ phenotype. Libraries were prepared by immunoSEQ multiplex PCR; TCRdb keeps only in-frame clonotypes and omits some of them. The table shows approximately 23,000 clones, with less than 98% occurring only once. Sequenced material: naive CD4+ T cells sorted from PBMCs. The receptors were sampled from a man aged 50 to 60 in good health, CMV-negative, and a related stem cell transplant donor.

V and J are TRBV27 and TRBJ2-1; 9 bases line up with TRBD1. The CDR3 has 15 amino acids. V shed 4 bases and J 6 bases; nucleotides not matched to a gene: 7. Germline CDR1 and CDR2: MNHEY and SMNVEV (reference sequence). CDR3 region: CASSWGQGFCNEQFF. DNA of the CDR3: TGTGCCAGCAGTTGGGGACAGGGTTTCTGCAATGAGCAGTTCTTC.

This sequence joins TRBV7-9 and TRBJ2-3; weak D call: TRBD1 (5 bases). The germline CDR1 and CDR2 sequences are SEHNR and FQNEAQ (reference sequence). This CDR3 comprises 12 residues. V was trimmed by 3 bases and J by 5 bases, leaving 6 bases between them. The chain's CDR3 is CASSFDRDTQYF. The CDR3 nucleotides read TGTGCCAGCAGCTTTGACAGAGATACGCAGTATTTT.

This clone came up a few times. V and J are TRBV7-8 and TRBJ2-7, with no clear D. Trimming removed 3 bases at V and 2 bases at J, with 11 bases between. The germline CDR1 and CDR2 sequences are SGHVS and FQNEAQ. This CDR3 comprises 14 residues. CDR3 amino acids: CASSLGSPTYEQYF. CDR3 DNA: TGTGCCAGCAGCTTGGGCAGCCCTACCTACGAGCAGTACTTC.

J is TRBJ1-5 and V is TRBV19; 8 bases map to TRBD1. Germline values: CDR1 LNHDA, CDR2 SQIVND (reference sequence). V was pared by 5 bases and J by 7 bases, with 4 bases of the junction left unmatched. The CDR3 is 13 residues long. CDR3 DNA: TGTGCCAGTAGTGTGACAGGGGACCAGCCCCAGCATTTT. The encoded protein is CASSVTGDQPQHF.

The CDR3 nucleotides read TGTGCCAGCAGCCCCGGGACAGGGAACACCGGGGAGCTGTTTTTT. The encoded protein is CASSPGTGNTGELFF. The J gene is TRBJ2-2, the V gene TRBV5-4, with TRBD1 matching over 8 bases. Germline CDR1 and CDR2: SGHNT and YYREEE (reference sequence). V gave up 4 bases and J gave up 1 base; unmatched junction bases: 3. This CDR3 has 15 amino acids.

This clone came up once. This chain links TRBV5-4 with TRBJ2-7, with 8 bases fitting TRBD1. This CDR3 spans 16 amino acids. Germline-derived CDR1 and CDR2 are SGHNT and YYREEE (reference sequence). V shed 4 bases, J shed 5 bases, and the junction held 14 bases outside the gene matches. CDR3 coding DNA: TGTGCCAGCAGCCCGCGGTGGACAGGGCGGGGACACGAGCAGTACTTC. Translating gives CASSPRWTGRGHEQYF.

This sequence joins TRBV9 and TRBJ2-1, with 10 bases fitting TRBD1. The CDR3 sequence is 14 residues long. Trimming took 8 bases from V and 3 from J; bases not matched to a gene: 5. The germline gives CDR1 SGDLS, CDR2 YYNGEE. Here the CDR3 DNA reads TGTGCCAGTGCGGGACAGGGGTTCTACAATGAGCAGTTCTTC. Translation: CASAGQGFYNEQFF. Complete variable domain (other parts from reference TRBV9 and TRBJ2-1): DSGVTQTPKHLITATGQRVTLRCSPRSGDLSVYWYQQSLDQGLQFLIQYYNGEERAKGNILERFSAQQFPDLHSELNLSSLELGDSALYFCASAGQGFYNEQFFGPGTRLTVL.

The chain couples TRBV18 to TRBJ1-3; D uncertain. Germline V lookup: CDR1 KGHSH, CDR2 LQKENI. CDR3 size: 16 residues. Trimming stripped 1 base from V and 1 base from J, with 11 bases between. The CDR3 nucleotides read TGTGCCAGCTCACCACGAATTACGGGTTCTGGAAACACCATATATTTT. Translation gives CASSPRITGSGNTIYF.

The rearrangement joins TRBV18 to TRBJ1-2; 10 bases match TRBD1. The CDR3 covers 15 residues. CDR1 KGHSH and CDR2 LQKENI come from the germline V gene. The J segment lost 3 bases and the V segment lost 4 bases, leaving 5 bases of the junction unmatched. CDR3 region: CASSRQGAGDYGYTF. In DNA, the CDR3 is TGTGCCAGCTCACGACAGGGGGCCGGCGACTATGGCTACACCTTC.

The CDR3 here is CASSAWDRGYEQYF. CDR3 sequence (DNA): TGTGCCAGCAGCGCCTGGGACAGGGGTTACGAGCAGTACTTC. This chain uses TRBV9 with TRBJ2-7; 10 bases are shared with TRBD1. Germline V lookup: CDR1 SGDLS, CDR2 YYNGEE. The CDR3 consists of 14 residues. With 3 bases clipped from V and 4 bases from J, the junction kept 4 bases outside the gene matches.

The chain has TRBV4-3 and TRBJ1-2, with TRBD1 as a possible D gene (5 bases). The germline gives CDR1 LGHNA, CDR2 YSLEER. The ends were cut back, 1 base at V and 3 bases at J, with 6 bases in the middle. The CDR3 sequence is 13 residues long. CDR3: CASSQVRDYGYTF. As DNA, the CDR3 is TGCGCCAGCAGCCAAGTCAGGGACTATGGCTACACCTTC.

The CDR3 DNA is TGTGCCAGCAGCTCCGGGACTAGCGGCACCGAGCAGTACTTC. Protein sequence: CASSSGTSGTEQYF. V and J are TRBV7-9 and TRBJ2-7; TRBD2 matches 11 bases. V was clipped by 4 bases and J by 6 bases; unmatched bases: 5. The CDR3 totals 14 residues. Germline V gene lookup returns CDR1 SEHNR and CDR2 FQNEAQ (reference sequence).